This T cell receptor (beta chain) comes out of a study of blood T cell repertoires in COVID-19 (TCRdb year 2020). About the study as a whole: The collaborator samples originated in the United States, Italy and Spain and spanned the acute and convalescent phases of COVID-19. Samples came from the ongoing ImmuneRACE study (first 160 participants) plus 1,254 subjects from 6 global collaborators. Where HLA class I and class II types were available, the types were taken from metadata supplied by the sample provider, not from assay-based typing. The sample metadata nearly always contained a de-identified subject ID, COVID-19 status, age in years and sex. Subjects who had been exposed to COVID-19, were actively infected with it, or had recovered from it provided the deeply sampled blood TCRbeta repertoires that made up the dataset. The repertoires were made available in a free public database intended to serve as a resource for research on the immune response to SARS-CoV-2. The prospective study material was composed of cDNA or gDNA derived from T cells, B-cell-depleted T cells, or PBMCs. Broader findings and caveats from the paper: The amount of clinical and demographic metadata varied by source and participant and was provided uncurated.

V is shortened by 4 bases, J by 1 base, and the region joining them spans 10 bases. CDR3 length: 14 amino acids, cysteine to phenylalanine. Here the CDR3 DNA is all that survives: 42 bases in frame from base 1. CDR1 and CDR2 are drawn from the germline V gene: MGHDK, SYGVNS. Comments on this clone: The antigen it recognizes is unknown. The sample holds no much larger clone one base away, and base qualities are not on file.

Enrolling through a virtual design, the prospective study's participants ranged in age from about 18 to 89 years and lived across 20 to 25 United States geographic areas. In the prospective study, participants were assigned to cohorts based on the clinical history participants reported in a screening survey and a study questionnaire. In the prospective study, whole blood, serum and a nasopharyngeal or oropharyngeal swab were collected from each participant by mobile phlebotomists. Participants in the prospective study had the option to provide additional blood draws and questionnaires over a roughly 2-month period. Blood samples from the prospective study were shipped frozen or at room temperature prior to DNA extraction. TCRbeta CDR3 regions were amplified from genomic DNA using the immunoSEQ Assay, a bias-controlled multiplex PCR. Processing in the source paper ran as follows. The number of nucleated cells in each sample was estimated from the amplification of reference gene primers within the assay. To quantify the absolute abundance of each unique TCRbeta CDR3 rearrangement, sequence reads were collapsed and filtered. For each sample, productive Simpson clonality was calculated by taking the square root of Simpson's diversity index across productive rearrangements. TCRdb took over this immuneACCESS table, retaining in-frame rearrangements with V and J assigned. Such tables are incomplete; in checked studies, under half of the missing clones stem from an unresolved V gene, and the remainder is unexplained. For V, J and clone size, that table is used; D and trimming come from the DNA. A total of fewer than 200,000 clones appear in this sample, over 75% of them only once. The ten largest clones capture about 5.3% of the sample.

The sequence links TRBV25-1 to TRBJ2-5; the D gene is perhaps TRBD1, on 5 matching bases. The specimen was PBMCs or T cells enriched from blood (not recorded which). This TCR derives from a middle-aged woman with acute COVID-19. The nucleotides read TGTGCCAGCAGTGCCTCCCAGGGCCAAGAGACCCAGTACTTC. Its protein product is CASSASQGQETQYF. With all but the CDR3 taken from the reference TRBV25-1 and TRBJ2-5 genes, the full variable domain is: EADIYQTPRYLVIGTGKKITLECSQTMGHDKMYWYQQDPGMELHLIHYSYGVNSTEKGDLSSESTVSRIRTEHFPLTLESARPSHTSQYLCASSASQGQETQYFGPGTRLLVL.